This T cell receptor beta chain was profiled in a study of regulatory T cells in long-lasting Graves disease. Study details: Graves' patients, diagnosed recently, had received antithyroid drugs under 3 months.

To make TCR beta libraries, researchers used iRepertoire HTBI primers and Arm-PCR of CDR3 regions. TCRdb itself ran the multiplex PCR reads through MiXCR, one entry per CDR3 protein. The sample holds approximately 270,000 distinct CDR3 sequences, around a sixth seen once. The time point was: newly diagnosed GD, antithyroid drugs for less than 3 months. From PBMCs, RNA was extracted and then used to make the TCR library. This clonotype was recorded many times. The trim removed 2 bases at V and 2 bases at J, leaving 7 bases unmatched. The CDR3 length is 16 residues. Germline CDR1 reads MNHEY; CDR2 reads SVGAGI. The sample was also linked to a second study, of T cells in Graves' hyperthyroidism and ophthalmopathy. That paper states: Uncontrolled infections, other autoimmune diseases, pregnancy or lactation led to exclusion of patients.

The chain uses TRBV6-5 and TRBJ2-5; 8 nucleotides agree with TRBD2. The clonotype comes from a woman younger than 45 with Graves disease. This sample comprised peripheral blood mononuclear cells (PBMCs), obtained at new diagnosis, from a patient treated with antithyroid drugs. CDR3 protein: CASSYGLAINQETQYF. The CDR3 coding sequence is TGTGCCAGCAGTTACGGACTAGCCATCAATCAAGAGACCCAGTACTTC.